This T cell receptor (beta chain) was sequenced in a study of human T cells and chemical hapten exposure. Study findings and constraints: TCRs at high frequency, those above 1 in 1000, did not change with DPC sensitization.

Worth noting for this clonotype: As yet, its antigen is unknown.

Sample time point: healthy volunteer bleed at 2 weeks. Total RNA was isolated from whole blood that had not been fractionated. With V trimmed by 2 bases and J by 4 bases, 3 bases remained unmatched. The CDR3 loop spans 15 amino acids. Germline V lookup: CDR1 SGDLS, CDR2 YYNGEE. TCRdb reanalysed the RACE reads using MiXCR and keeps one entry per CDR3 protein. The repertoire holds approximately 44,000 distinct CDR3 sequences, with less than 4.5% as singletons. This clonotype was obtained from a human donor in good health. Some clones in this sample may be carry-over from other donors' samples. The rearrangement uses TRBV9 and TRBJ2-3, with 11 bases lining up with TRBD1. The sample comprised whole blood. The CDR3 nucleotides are TGTGCCAGCAGCGTTGGGACAGGGGGTCCAGATACGCAGTATTTT. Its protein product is CASSVGTGGPDTQYF.